This TCR beta chain was recovered during a study of response to subunit inactivated influenza vaccine. Study outcomes and limitations: The authors proposed limited new T cell recruitment per seasonal influenza vaccination.

TCRdb redid the calling of the RT-PCR reads with MiXCR, one entry per CDR3 protein. The sample consists of 290,000 or so distinct CDR3 sequences, approximately 20% of them appearing once. Notes on this clonotype: Its antigen is unidentified.

The ends were cut back, 0 bases at V and 0 bases at J, with 11 bases in the middle. This CDR3 is built from 16 residues. The input for sequencing was PBMCs from blood, taken 21 months after vaccination. The chain employs TRBV12-3 or TRBV12-4 and TRBJ1-2, with no clear D. The TCR comes from a man aged 50 to 69 who received an inactivated influenza vaccine. The CDR3 protein is CASSLAISASNYGYTF. The CDR3 bases are TGTGCCAGCAGTTTAGCCATCAGCGCCTCTAACTATGGCTACACCTTC.